The clone carrying this T cell receptor beta chain was counted many times. As yet, its antigen is unknown. CDR1 and CDR2 from the germline V gene are KGHSH and LQKENI. There are 16 residues in the CDR3. V lost 3 bases to trimming and J lost 2 bases, with 13 bases between them. The data were taken from a study of T cells after yellow fever vaccination. Findings and caveats of the study: From the bulk population, abundant clonotypes could contaminate and appear within FACS-sorted repertoires.

They built TCR cDNA with 5'RACE template switching, a step that put in a universal primer site and UMIs. TCRdb reprocessed the 5' RACE reads via MiXCR and lists one record per CDR3 protein. The data contain 350,000 to 450,000 distinct CDR3 sequences, around 6.5% of them singletons. Specimen: PBMCs, collected 5 days after the yellow fever booster vaccination. The sequence derives from a young man who received the YFV17D yellow fever vaccine. The rearrangement joins TRBV18 to TRBJ1-4; D is ambiguous. The CDR3 sequence: CASSPLLLGTNEKLFF. CDR3 DNA: TGTGCCAGCTCACCCCTGCTACTCGGTACTAATGAAAAACTGTTTTTT.